What follows describes a single TCR beta chain. The sample is drawn from a study of blood T cell repertoires in COVID-19. Study in general: Material from acute and convalescent COVID-19 was sourced from the United States, Italy and Spain. The analysed material was cDNA or gDNA that came from T cells, B-cell-depleted T cells, or PBMCs.

The protocol was immunoSEQ multiplex PCR, while the TCRdb copy is restricted to in-frame clones and leaves out a portion. The sample has 130,000 to 150,000 clones, roughly 76% seen once. Germline CDR1 MNHEY, CDR2 SMNVEV (reference sequence). The V segment lost 5 bases and the J segment 0 bases; nucleotides outside the gene matches: 8. The CDR3 contains 17 residues. The chain has TRBV27 and TRBJ1-4; 8 bases are a match to TRBD1. Sequences were obtained from peripheral blood. This TCR was sampled from a human donor with acute or convalescent COVID-19. The donor label of this sample is uncertain. The CDR3 loop reads CASSLGQGGATNEKLFF. CDR3 nucleotides: TGTGCCAGCAGTCTCGGACAGGGCGGAGCAACTAATGAAAAACTGTTTTTT.